This TCR beta chain was sequenced during a study of cytotoxic CD8 clonotypes in ibrutinib-treated CLL. Study-wide points: Public clonotypes showed up rarely, and on treatment they shrank or held steady. Clonality went higher at ibrutinib response and then dropped back toward baseline at progression.

Produced via immunoSEQ multiplex PCR; TCRdb's table is partial and in-frame only. The sample carries approximately 90,000 clones, roughly four fifths recorded once. V was shortened by 0 bases and J by 8 bases, with 7 bases between the two germline ends. CDR1 is SGHNT, CDR2 YENEEA, per germline. This CDR3 has 13 residues. A word on this clone: The antigen is undetermined.

The source material was PBMCs, sampled after 24 months of ibrutinib treatment. This chain uses TRBV11-3 with TRBJ1-4; D is unclear. This TCR was recovered from a human donor with chronic lymphocytic leukemia. CDR3 region: CASSLDPGEKLFF. The CDR3 DNA sequence: TGTGCCAGCAGCTTAGATCCGGGGGAAAAACTGTTTTTT.